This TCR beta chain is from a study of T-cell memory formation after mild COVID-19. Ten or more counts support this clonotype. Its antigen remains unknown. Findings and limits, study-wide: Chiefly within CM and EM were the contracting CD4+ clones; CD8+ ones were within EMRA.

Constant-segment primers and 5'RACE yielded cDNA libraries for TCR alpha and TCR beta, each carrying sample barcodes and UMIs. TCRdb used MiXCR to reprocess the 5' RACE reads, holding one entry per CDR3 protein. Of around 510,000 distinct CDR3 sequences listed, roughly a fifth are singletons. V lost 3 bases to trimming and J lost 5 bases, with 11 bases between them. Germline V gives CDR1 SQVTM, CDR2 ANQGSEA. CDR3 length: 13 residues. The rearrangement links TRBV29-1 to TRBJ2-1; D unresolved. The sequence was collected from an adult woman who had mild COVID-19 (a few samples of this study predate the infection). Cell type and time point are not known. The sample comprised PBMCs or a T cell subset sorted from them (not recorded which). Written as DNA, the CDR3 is TGCAGCGTTGATCTCCGTCCTAACAATGAGCAGTTCTTC. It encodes CSVDLRPNNEQFF.